This entry lists 5 T cell receptor beta chains sequenced from one sample in a study of control samples from healthy donors and cancer patients. TCRdb's table, derived via immunoSEQ multiplex PCR, lists solely in-frame clones and lacks some. Altogether fewer than 200,000 clones are present, roughly 95% being singletons, with the ten largest covering over 1%. Sequenced: blood. These receptor sequences come from a woman between 25 and 40 years old in good health.

This chain uses TRBV30 with TRBJ1-2; D is unclear. Germline CDR1 is GTSNPN and CDR2 is SVGIG (reference sequence). Trimming took off 4 bases at V and 8 bases at J, with 17 bases between the two ends. The CDR3 loop spans 13 amino acids. CDR3 residues: CAWIPGQLGGYTF. DNA for the CDR3: TGTGCCTGGATACCTGGTCAGCTAGGGGGCTACACCTTC.

Comment on this clone: The DNA is left out, because the CDR3 cannot be placed on it with certainty; the CDR3 is given as TCRdb lists it. V gene TRBV21-1 combines with J gene TRBJ1-3. TRBV21-1 is flagged as a pseudogene. A total of 18 residues make up the CDR3, ends included. CDR3 region: CASSKKIYAVGSGNTIYF.

The gene calls are TRBV14 and TRBJ1-4; 8 positions agree with TRBD1. CDR1 is SGHDN and CDR2 is FVKESK in the germline V gene. Trimming took 4 bases from V and 8 from J; bases not matched to a gene: 9. The CDR3 loop spans 15 amino acids. CDR3 amino acids: CASSLRQGIEEKLFF. In DNA form, the CDR3 reads TGTGCCAGCAGCCTGAGACAGGGGATAGAGGAAAAACTGTTTTTT.

Only one count was recorded for this clone. The rearrangement uses TRBV21-1 and TRBJ1-1. TRBV21-1 is listed as a pseudogene. CDR3 size: 15 residues. The CDR3 protein is CASSKARNSNTEAFF. The CDR3, as DNA: TGTGCCAGCAGCAAAGCGCGGAACAGTAACACTGAAGCTTTCTTT.

This sequence joins TRBV6-6 and TRBJ1-4, with no clear D. This CDR3 region has 13 residues. Germline CDR1 and CDR2: MNHNY and SVGAGI (reference sequence). Trimming left V 2 bases short and J 4 bases short, with 5 bases between. In nucleotides, the CDR3 is TGTGCCAGCAGTTACCGGGGTAATGAAAAACTGTTTTTT. It yields the protein CASSYRGNEKLFF.